The 9 T cell receptor beta chains given below trace back to one sample, sequenced in a study of T cell responses to AZD1222 COVID-19 vaccine. The method was immunoSEQ multiplex PCR; TCRdb's version includes in-frame clones alone and lacks a portion of them. The data contain about 130,000 clones, roughly 90% of them singletons. Sample: peripheral blood, taken 28 days after the second AZD1222 dose. The receptors were sampled from an adult who received the AZD1222 COVID-19 vaccine.

This chain joins TRBV7-2 and TRBJ1-1; TRBD1 might be the D (5 bases). CDR1 is SGHTA, CDR2 FQGNSA, per germline. The CDR3 is made up of 14 amino acids. Deletions cut 4 bases from V and 0 bases from J, with 9 bases between. Here the CDR3 reads CASSSWGLNTEAFF. CDR3 in DNA: TGTGCCAGCAGCTCCTGGGGACTGAACACTGAAGCTTTCTTT.

This clone has just a few counts. The V gene is TRBV19, the J gene TRBJ1-2; no clear D. The V end was cut by 0 bases, the J end by 2 bases, with 7 bases between. This CDR3 has 14 residues. CDR1 and CDR2 from the germline V gene are LNHDA and SQIVND (reference sequence). The CDR3 protein is CASSIDPTNYGYTF. The CDR3 DNA follows: TGTGCCAGTAGTATAGATCCGACCAACTATGGCTACACCTTC.

The rearrangement uses TRBV7-9 and TRBJ1-2, with D unclear. CDR3 length: 10 residues. In germline, CDR1 is SEHNR, CDR2 FQNEAQ (reference sequence). V was shortened by 5 bases and J by 6 bases, with 4 bases between the two germline ends. The CDR3 DNA follows: TGTGCCAGCAGCCCGGATGGCTACACCTTC. Translated: CASSPDGYTF.

The chain employs TRBV3-1 (or the pseudogene TRBV3-2) and TRBJ2-1; 12 positions match TRBD2. Per the germline V gene, CDR1 is LGHDT and CDR2 is YNNKEL (reference sequence). The CDR3 is 18 residues long. V lost 5 bases, J lost 7 bases, and 15 bases stayed unmatched. For the CDR3, the DNA is TGTGCCAGCAGCTACTCGTCGGGGGGGACTAGCGGGCCTAATGAGCAGTTCTTC. Translating gives CASSYSSGGTSGPNEQFF.

The V call is TRBV6-5, the J call TRBJ2-1; no clear D gene. CDR1 is MNHEY and CDR2 is SVGAGI in the germline V gene. The ends were cut back, 6 bases at V and 1 base at J, with 1 base in the middle. The CDR3 is made up of 11 amino acids. CDR3 nucleotides: TGTGCCAGCAGGTCCTACAATGAGCAGTTCTTC. Its protein is CASRSYNEQFF.

This chain joins TRBV2 and TRBJ1-2; TRBD1 matches 8 bases. Trimming took 4 bases from V and 2 from J; bases not matched to a gene: 0. CDR1 is SNHLY and CDR2 is FYNNEI in the germline V gene. The CDR3 covers 13 residues. CDR3 nucleotide sequence: TGTGCCAGCAGTGGACAGGGGAACTATGGCTACACCTTC. Translated: CASSGQGNYGYTF.

The rearrangement uses TRBV5-1 and TRBJ2-7, with 10 bases fitting TRBD1. With 4 bases clipped from V and 4 bases from J, the junction kept 5 bases outside the gene matches. The length of the CDR3 is 14 residues. CDR1 is SGHRS, CDR2 YFSETQ, per germline. CDR3 in amino acids: CASSPSGQGYEQYF. CDR3 nucleotides: TGCGCCAGCAGCCCCTCGGGACAGGGGTACGAGCAGTACTTC.

The V and J genes are TRBV29-1 and TRBJ2-1; 9 bases map to TRBD2. J was trimmed by 9 bases and V by 5 bases; bases with no gene match: 8. In germline, CDR1 is SQVTM, CDR2 ANQGSEA. This CDR3 has 13 amino acids. CDR3 protein: CSVRIAGEGEQFF. DNA of the CDR3: TGCAGCGTTAGGATAGCGGGAGAGGGTGAGCAGTTCTTC.

The J gene is TRBJ2-2, the V gene TRBV18; the D is unclear. The germline CDR1 and CDR2 sequences are KGHSH and LQKENI. The CDR3 covers 14 residues. V dropped 8 bases and J dropped 4 bases, with 14 bases sitting between them. CDR3 coding DNA: TGTGCCAGCCCTCCGTCGTCGGGCACCGGGGAGCTGTTTTTT. Translation gives CASPPSSGTGELFF.